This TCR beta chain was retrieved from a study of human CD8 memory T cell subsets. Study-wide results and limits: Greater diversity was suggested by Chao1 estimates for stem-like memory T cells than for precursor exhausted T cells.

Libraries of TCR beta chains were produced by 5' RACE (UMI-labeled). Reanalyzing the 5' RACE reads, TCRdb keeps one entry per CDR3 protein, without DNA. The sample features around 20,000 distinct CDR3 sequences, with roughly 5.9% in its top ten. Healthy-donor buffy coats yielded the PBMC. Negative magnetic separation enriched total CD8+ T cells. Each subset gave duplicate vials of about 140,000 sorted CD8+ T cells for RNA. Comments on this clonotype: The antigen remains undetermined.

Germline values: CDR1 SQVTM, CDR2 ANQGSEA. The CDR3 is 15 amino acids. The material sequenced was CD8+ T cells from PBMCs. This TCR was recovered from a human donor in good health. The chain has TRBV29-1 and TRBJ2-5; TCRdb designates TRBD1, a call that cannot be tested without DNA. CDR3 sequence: CSVEERDRVQETQYF.